This T cell receptor beta chain was sequenced in a study of patients and donors after allogeneic stem cell transplantation (dated by TCRdb to the early 2020s). The library was made by RT-PCR. TCRdb records NextSeq 550 as the sequencer. The public reads were reanalyzed by TCRdb: fastp trimming at Q25, MiXCR alignment, in-frame beta chains only. Under each unique CDR3 protein, matching rows form one entry showing the most common genes and DNA. Recorded for this sample are 9,000 or so distinct CDR3 sequences; approximately 4.2% of them occurred a single time. The top ten constitute less than 20% of the sample. This clonotype is medium-sized (0.01 to 0.1%). There is no known antigen for this receptor. The input lacks base qualities; no much larger clone sits a single base away. The trim is 6 bases for V and 3 bases for J, with a gap of 12 bases between the germline ends. The CDR3 spans 14 residues, from the cysteine through the phenylalanine. The read is trimmed to its CDR3 DNA, 42 bases read in frame from base 1.

Sequencing input: blood, either unsorted or a sorted T cell fraction (not recorded which). The origin of this receptor is a human donor who was either an allogeneic HSCT recipient or a stem cell or donor lymphocyte infusion donor (not recorded which). It is not recorded whose cells these are; they may come from a transplant donor. This sequence uses TRBV12-3 or TRBV12-4 and TRBJ1-5; the D region possibly corresponds to TRBD1 (6 bases align). The DNA sequence is TGTGCCAGCAGAAAGGACAGCTTCAATCAGCCCCAGCATTTT. This yields the protein CASRKDSFNQPQHF.